This T cell receptor beta chain is drawn from a study of metastatic and nonmetastatic thyroid tumors. Study-wide background: Blood and tumor or nodule tissue repertoires from malignant and benign thyroid patients were compared.

Thyroid surgery took place with no prior treatment in any patient. The CDR3 covers 16 residues. Germline assignment: CDR1 MNHNS and CDR2 SASEGT. The V gene lost 3 bases and the J gene lost 1 base, with 10 bases spanning the gap. Whole-study findings and limits: As reported, TCR beta diversity in blood and tumor was significantly higher in malignant thyroid tumors than in benign nodules.

This clone has only a few counts. Its antigen is as yet unknown. Authors' data handling: Clinicopathological groups differed in CDR3, with these differences serving to build a distant-metastasis classifier for papillary thyroid cancer. TCRdb redid the clone calls on the PCR reads using MiXCR. The V and J calls follow TCRdb's processing rather than the paper's. Of tens of thousands of clones in the sample, roughly 20% were seen once. J is TRBJ2-6 and V is TRBV6-1; D could derive from TRBD1 or TRBD2 (5 bases each). This TCR was recovered from a female donor with papillary thyroid cancer or a benign thyroid nodule (not recorded which). Some clones in this sample may be carry-over from other donors' samples. The sequenced material came from blood. The CDR3: CASSEGRLSGANVLTF. DNA for the CDR3: TGTGCCAGCAGTGAGGGACGGTTATCTGGGGCCAACGTCCTGACTTTC.